What follows is one T cell receptor (beta chain) and its context. These data are taken from a study of blood T cell repertoires in COVID-19. Overall study: COVID-19 samples collected from the United States, Italy and Spain covered acute and convalescent phases. T cells, B-cell-depleted T cells, or PBMCs supplied cDNA or gDNA.

CDR1 is MNHEY, CDR2 SVGAGI, per germline. This CDR3 contains 13 residues. Trimming left V 8 bases short and J 0 bases short, with 8 bases between. Original methodology: Reference gene primer amplification in the assay estimated nucleated cell counts. The method was immunoSEQ multiplex PCR; TCRdb's version includes in-frame clones alone and lacks a portion of them. V, J and clone size are those of that table, while D and trimming were read from the DNA. The sample includes around 300,000 clones, 85% of them seen just once. The sequence derives from a human donor in a cohort sampled during active COVID-19. The specimen sequenced was peripheral blood. The V call is TRBV6-5, the J call TRBJ1-3, with D maybe TRBD1 (5 bases). CDR3 region: CASSGFSGNTIYF. The DNA of the CDR3 is TGTGCCAGCTCAGGGTTCTCTGGAAACACCATATATTTT.